These T cell receptor beta chains were read from a single sample in a study of cytomegalovirus exposure and HLA in healthy donors. Sequenced by immunoSEQ multiplex PCR; TCRdb stores in-frame clones only, minus some. The profile shows about 65,000 clones, just over 90% of them singletons. Material for sequencing was PBMCs. The receptors come from a woman younger than 35 in good health and CMV-seronegative. Both conserved end residues are part of each CDR3. D genes are given only for firm matches. Only some rows state a clone size, as once, few, many or a class for expanded clones.

TRBV6-4	TRBD2	NA	TRBJ2-1	TGTGCCAGCAGTACTAGCGGGGGTACCTACAATGAGCAGTTCTTC	CASSTSGGTYNEQFF
TRBV27	TRBD2	NA	TRBJ2-7	TGTGCCAGCAGTCCCCTAGCGGGGGGTACCTACGAGCAGTACTTC	CASSPLAGGTYEQYF
TRBV27	NA	NA	TRBJ2-7	TGTGCCAGCAGTTTTTTGTCACAGGCGACCTACGAGCAGTACTTC	CASSFLSQATYEQYF
TRBV20-1	NA	NA	TRBJ2-3	TGCAGTGCGACCCGGGTAGATACGCAGTATTTT	CSATRVDTQYF
TRBV10-3	NA	NA	TRBJ1-2	TGTGCCATCAGTGAGTCGAAGGCACAGTCCTATGGCTACACCTTC	CAISESKAQSYGYTF
TRBV29-1	NA	NA	TRBJ2-7	TGCAGCATTAGAAGCGGGGACAATTCCTACGAGCAGTACTTC	CSIRSGDNSYEQYF
TRBV28	TRBD2	once	TRBJ2-3	TGTGCCAGCAGCTGGTCCGGGACTAGAGATACGCAGTATTTT	CASSWSGTRDTQYF
TRBV6-6	TRBD1	NA	TRBJ2-7	TGTGGGGGTGGACAGGGTAACTACGAGCAGTACTTC	CGGGQGNYEQYF
TRBV25-1	TRBD1	few	TRBJ1-1	TGTGCCAGCAGTGTGAACAGGGGTCCGGGCACTGAAGCTTTCTTT	CASSVNRGPGTEAFF
TRBV5-4	NA	NA	TRBJ1-4	TGTGCCAGCAGCTTGGGCGTCGTTGGTGAAAAACTGTTTTTT	CASSLGVVGEKLFF
TRBV5-4	TRBD1	NA	TRBJ2-7	TGTGCCAGCAGCCGGGACAGAGCCTACGAGCAGTACTTC	CASSRDRAYEQYF
TRBV27	NA	NA	TRBJ2-1	TGTGCCAGCAGTTTAGGGAGCGACAATGAGCAGTTCTTC	CASSLGSDNEQFF
TRBV7-8	TRBD2	NA	TRBJ2-5	TGTGCCAGCAGCTTAGGTGGGACTAGCGGGGAGACCCAGTACTTC	CASSLGGTSGETQYF
TRBV11-2	NA	NA	TRBJ2-7	TGTGCCAGCAGCTTAGACGCGGCAGGGAGGCGCGAGCAGTACTTC	CASSLDAAGRREQYF
TRBV5-1	NA	NA	TRBJ2-7	TGCGCCAGCAGCGAAGTGGCCGGGACTTTCTACGAGCAGTACTTC	CASSEVAGTFYEQYF
TRBV6-1	NA	NA	TRBJ2-7	TGTGCCAGCAGTGACTTCTCCTACGAGCAGTACTTC	CASSDFSYEQYF
TRBV5-6	TRBD1	NA	TRBJ1-1	TGTGCCAGCAGCGGCGGACAGGGTAAGAACACTGAAGCTTTCTTT	CASSGGQGKNTEAFF
TRBV4-1	TRBD1	NA	TRBJ2-7	TGCGCCAGCAGCCAACTAGTCATCCGGGACAGGGGCTCCTACGAGCAGTACTTC	CASSQLVIRDRGSYEQYF
TRBV19	NA	NA	TRBJ2-7	TGTGCCAGTAGTATAGGTCCGGGGGCCTACGAGCAGTACTTC	CASSIGPGAYEQYF
TRBV4-2	NA	NA	TRBJ2-1	TGTGCCAGCAGCCAAGAAGCGAGCTCCTACAATGAGCAGTTCTTC	CASSQEASSYNEQFF
TRBV27	TRBD1	NA	TRBJ2-3	TGTGCCAGCAGTCCACCGACAGGGGTTGGAACAGATACGCAGTATTTT	CASSPPTGVGTDTQYF
TRBV6-6	TRBD1	NA	TRBJ1-2	TGTGCCAGCAGTTACTCGGCAGGGGGCGGAGGCTACACCTTC	CASSYSAGGGGYTF
TRBV27	NA	NA	TRBJ2-7	TGTGCCAGCAGTTTATCAGGGGGTTTCTCCTACGAGCAGTACTTC	CASSLSGGFSYEQYF
TRBV19	NA	NA	TRBJ1-1	TGTGCCAGTGCGAAAGGACAGTTGAACACTGAAGCTTTCTTT	CASAKGQLNTEAFF
TRBV6-5	NA	NA	TRBJ2-2	TGTGCCAGCACCAAAAATGGGGAGCTGTTTTTT	CASTKNGELFF
TRBV11-1	NA	few	TRBJ1-2	TGTGCCAGCAGCTTAAAGCAGGGCCTCGATGGCTACACCTTC	CASSLKQGLDGYTF
TRBV30	NA	once	TRBJ2-2	TGTGCCTGGGCAGTTTTAAGGAACACCGGGGAGCTGTTTTTT	CAWAVLRNTGELFF
TRBV6-5	TRBD1	few	TRBJ1-6	TGTGCCAGCAGTCCGGGACAGGGGGGTTCACCCCTCCACTTT	CASSPGQGGSPLHF
TRBV5-1	TRBD2	NA	TRBJ2-5	TGCGCCAGCAGCTTGATGAGCGGGGGGCAGGAGACCCAGTACTTC	CASSLMSGGQETQYF
TRBV5-1	TRBD2	NA	TRBJ2-7	TGCGCCAGCAGCTCGGGACTAGCGGGGGGGCCAGGAAGATGGCAGTACTTC	CASSSGLAGGPGRWQYF
TRBV2	NA	NA	TRBJ1-1	TGTGCCAGCAGTGGCCAGGGATCTGAAGCTTTCTTT	CASSGQGSEAFF
TRBV6-1	TRBD1	NA	TRBJ1-1	TGTGCCAGCAGTGGGCCGGGACAGGGGACTGAAGCTTTCTTT	CASSGPGQGTEAFF
TRBV6-5	NA	NA	TRBJ1-1	TGTGCCAGCAGTCGTAGAGGACAGCGGAACACTGAAGCTTTCTTT	CASSRRGQRNTEAFF
TRBV10-3	NA	NA	TRBJ2-3	TGTGCCATCAGTGAGATCGGGGGTTCCACAGATACGCAGTATTTT	CAISEIGGSTDTQYF
TRBV2	TRBD1	NA	TRBJ1-3	TGTGCCAGCAGAGGACAGGGGGCAGGTGGAAACACCATATATTTT	CASRGQGAGGNTIYF
TRBV29-1	NA	NA	TRBJ2-7	TGCAGCGTGGCGGAGCGGTCCTACGAGCAGTACTTC	CSVAERSYEQYF
TRBV29-1	NA	NA	TRBJ1-1	TGCAGCGTTGGACAGCTAAACACTGAAGCTTTCTTT	CSVGQLNTEAFF
TRBV5-6	NA	once	TRBJ2-4	TGTGCCAGCAGCTTTCGGGGTCTACAGGCCAAAAACATTCAGTACTTC	CASSFRGLQAKNIQYF
TRBV4-1	NA	NA	TRBJ2-7	TGCGCCAGCAGCCCCGGGCGGGGGCAGACACCCTACGAGCAGTACTTC	CASSPGRGQTPYEQYF
TRBV28	TRBD1	NA	TRBJ2-2	TGTGCCAGCAGGGGGGACAGCGGGAACACCGGGGAGCTGTTTTTT	CASRGDSGNTGELFF
TRBV30	NA	NA	TRBJ2-5	TGTGCCTGGAGTTCGGAGACCCAGTACTTC	CAWSSETQYF
TRBV2	TRBD1	NA	TRBJ1-5	TGTGCCAGCAGCGAAGGCCCGGGACAGGGGGGAAGACAGCCCCAGCATTTT	CASSEGPGQGGRQPQHF
TRBV5-4	TRBD2	NA	TRBJ2-1	TGTGCCAGCATCCCACTAGCGGGAGGGGAGGAGCAGTTCTTC	CASIPLAGGEEQFF
TRBV2	NA	NA	TRBJ2-1	TGTGCCAGCACCCCGGGGAATGAGCAGTTCTTC	CASTPGNEQFF
TRBV5-4	NA	NA	TRBJ1-1	TGTGCCAGCAGCTTGATTTCAGGGCCTCCCACTGAAGCTTTCTTT	CASSLISGPPTEAFF
TRBV9	NA	NA	TRBJ2-3	TGTGCCAGCAGCGTATCAAGCACAGATACGCAGTATTTT	CASSVSSTDTQYF
TRBV7-3	TRBD2	NA	TRBJ2-1	TGTGCCAGCAGCCCAGCTAGCGGGAGGGAGTACAATGAGCAGTTCTTC	CASSPASGREYNEQFF
TRBV11-3	NA	once	TRBJ2-7	TGTGCCAGCAGCCCCCGGGTGGGAGCGATAACCTACGAGCAGTACTTC	CASSPRVGAITYEQYF
TRBV9	NA	NA	TRBJ2-7	TGTGCCAGCAGCGTATCGCCAGGGGCCCTAGGTGGCGAGCAGTACTTC	CASSVSPGALGGEQYF
TRBV27	TRBD1	NA	TRBJ2-7	TGTGCCAGCAGTTACGGACAGGGGGACTACGAGCAGTACTTC	CASSYGQGDYEQYF